This TCR beta chain was captured in a study of cytomegalovirus exposure and HLA in healthy donors (dated by TCRdb to between 2016 and 2019). With respect to the entire study: An earlier analysis of approximately 590 of the donors reported 250 to 350 Gb of sequence data and around 110 million unique TCR beta sequences from about 179 million T cells. Roughly 300 gigabases of sequencing data and roughly 90 million unique TCR sequences were included in an early release covering roughly 600 HLA-typed donors. Of the 398 genotyped donors, roughly 85% fell in the genetic ancestry cluster associated with self-reported Caucasian donors. The study was designed to test whether signatures of past pathogen exposure could be identified by cataloging public T cell receptors. The T cell repertoires of some 700 subjects were profiled by immunosequencing and related to cytomegalovirus serostatus. Besides the first cohort of roughly 640 subjects, a separate validation cohort made up of 120 or so different subjects was used. High-throughput TCR immunosequencing, statistical association of individual TCRs with disease status, and machine learning were combined to predict cytomegalovirus infection status. To study patterns of TCR occurrence, a later analysis re-analyzed previously published TCR beta repertoires from under 750 donors and added high-resolution HLA genotyping. In the later analysis, no new phenotypic data were used to find candidate immune exposures; instead, reliance was placed on TCR beta sequences and their occurrence across donors. An earlier analysis of about 600 of the donors used high-throughput TCR beta sequencing to judge whether each TCR beta V gene segment behaved as functional or pseudogenic. Alongside the repertoire data, information on donor age, sex, ethnicity and CMV serostatus was compiled. A later genetic analysis used genome-wide SNP genotypes for 398 of the 666 donors, treating that subset as a discovery cohort. Every repertoire in the discovery cohort had been generated on one and the same sequencing platform. HLA typing included class I and class II loci at four-digit resolution. The number of typed donors differed by locus: roughly 620-640 for A, B, C, DRB1 and DQB1; roughly 510 for DQA1; over 600 for DPA1; and roughly 490 for DPB1. Because of strong linkage in the cohort, roughly five DR-DQ haplotypes were treated as single units for association and clustering. Among almost 400 genotyped donors of the cohort, an average of approximately 240,000 unique TCR beta nucleotide sequences were sequenced per donor, roughly 18% of them non-productive.

Remarks on this clone: Its cognate antigen has yet to be identified. Base qualities are not at hand, and no much larger clone is one base apart.

The paper as a whole reports these results and caveats: Sequencing depth was assumed to be roughly uniform across donors in the presence/absence analyses, though that assumption may not hold. Across donors, most TCR sequences were observed very rarely, whereas some public TCRs were present in many individuals. The study listed 150 to 200 TCR beta chains as associated with cytomegalovirus. When HLA alleles, especially DR and DQ, strongly co-occurred, attributing TCR associations to individual alleles was difficult. Linkage disequilibrium might explain the correlated functional status among segregating V segments, but an unknown experimental factor could not be ruled out. The classifier was reported to diagnose cytomegalovirus status with high specificity and sensitivity in both the original and validation cohorts. For the cohort, immune exposure information was limited to CMV serostatus. A cluster of highly shared sequence variants was judged likely to represent a technical artifact of the sequencing pipeline. A later analysis reported that several top co-occurrence clusters appeared linked to parvovirus B19, influenza, CMV and Epstein-Barr virus. Broadly in line with IMGT annotations, most TCR beta V segments showed up in productive rearrangements about 87% or about 30% of the time in an earlier analysis of about 500 of the donors. In a later analysis, the rate of TCR association differed among HLA loci, with DRB1 alleles having the most associated TCRs and HLA-C alleles having the fewest. A few of the identified cytomegalovirus-associated TCR beta chains were confirmed in vitro to be specific for cytomegalovirus antigens. According to a later genetic analysis, donors in an Asian-associated ancestry cluster had fewer N-insertions in productive TCRs than the approximately 710-donor mean. A further reported finding was that TCR beta sequences accurately predicted the HLA-A and HLA-B alleles for most subjects in the first cohort. Because counts were too low, some 17 rarely observed V segments, including chromosome 9 orphons, were left out of the earlier analysis of about 500 of the donors. This cohort had only TCR beta chains sequenced, and the lack of alpha or paired-chain data limited which features could be detected. V-gene and J-gene trimming of TCR beta chains was associated with a missense DCLRE1C variant in a later genetic analysis, and the association was replicated in an independent cohort. The authors suggested that the approach could potentially be extended to other disease states and immunological phenotypes. At a false discovery rate of 0.05, a later analysis linked under 20,000 TCR beta sequences to specific HLA alleles. Compared with equally common non-associated chains, HLA-associated TCR beta chains in a later analysis were more clonally expanded and had lower generation probabilities. Because HLA typing was missing for some donors at each locus, association tests included only the typed subset. In a later analysis, most CMV-associated TCR beta chains were found to appear HLA-restricted, with HLA associations seemingly driven largely by CMV exposure.

The cohort was made up of roughly 670 healthy bone marrow donors. Cohort members were all nominally healthy when sampled, although unrecorded immune exposures were likely present. The donor was CMV seropositive and belonged to the group of 270 or so seropositive cohort members. Every donor gave a peripheral blood sample, and the peripheral blood mononuclear cells from that sample were used for TCR beta sequencing. Genomic DNA extraction from the blood cell samples was performed with the Qiagen DNeasy Blood Extraction Kit. Library preparation employed the immunoSEQ multiplex PCR assay. For the multiplex PCR, a mixture combining 60 forward primers for TCR Vbeta segments and 13 reverse primers for TCR Jbeta segments was used. Amplification of the CDR3 region of rearranged TCR beta genes was performed with a multiplex PCR assay on genomic DNA. The Illumina HiSeq System was used to sequence the amplified TCR beta libraries as 87-base-pair reads. The original methods were these. A later analysis counted approximately 74 million unique TCR beta chains across the 690 or so repertoires, and 10 million to 11 million of these chains were shared by at least two donors. A nearest-neighbor algorithm error-corrected the raw reads and collapsed the reads into unique sequences, merging closely related sequences to remove PCR and sequencing errors. V, D and J gene segments were assigned by aligning CDR3 sequences to IMGT reference sequences. For a sequence to be retained, a match of at least six nucleotides to both a V gene segment and a J gene segment was required. Rearrangements were classified as productive when the CDR3 lacked stop codons and remained in frame with V and J, and all other rearrangements were classified as non-productive. Following IMGT convention, CDR3 was defined as the stretch from the second conserved V-encoded cysteine to the conserved J-encoded phenylalanine. The earlier analysis of about 560 of the donors excluded any sequence lacking an unambiguous match to a single V gene segment. An earlier analysis of just under 600 of the donors called V segments functional above 56.7% productive rearrangements and segregating when the between-donor standard deviation exceeded 5%. A statistical classification framework was developed to diagnose cytomegalovirus status using the catalog of TCR beta chain sequences. V and J gene assignment, in a later analysis, came from comparing TCR nucleotide sequences with IMGT/GENE-DB human TR gene sequences. In a later analysis, CDR3 sequences and most-parsimonious VDJ recombination scenarios were assigned using the TCRdist pipeline. In a later analysis, each TCR beta chain was defined by its CDR3 amino acid sequence together with its V-gene family, and reads lacking a unique V-gene family were excluded. In a later analysis, 500 to 700 highly shared, low-generation-probability nucleotide sequences were removed to address suspected cross-contamination and a sequencing artifact. A later analysis calculated a clonal expansion index for each public chain from normalized within-repertoire ranks of inferred template counts. In a later analysis, generation probabilities were computed using a VDJ recombination model fitted to out-of-frame rearrangements, and the results were checked against IGoR. In a later analysis, TCR-TCR, TCR-HLA and TCR-CMV co-occurrence was scored with hypergeometric tests, and a repertoire-size bias correction was applied to TCR pairs. To estimate false discovery rates, a later analysis permuted the HLA or CMV assignments 20 times. In a later analysis, co-occurring TCRs were grouped with DBSCAN, and TCRdist sequence similarity was added when clustering was performed within HLA-allele-positive subsets. Repertoires with fewer than 30,000 or more than 120,000 public chains, plus five repertoires with anomalous nucleotide sharing, were excluded from co-occurrence clustering. This is the immuneACCESS table as TCRdb keeps it, with only in-frame sequences that have V and J called. A part of the clones is gone; compared with another copy, unresolved V genes explain less than half, and the rest is unexplained. That table supplies the V and J calls and clone size; D and trimming were determined from the DNA. The sample includes more than 80,000 clones, with 86% observed a single time. Roughly 9% of the sample lies in the top ten.

The clonotype originates from a man younger than 45 in good health and CMV-seropositive. The sequenced sample consisted of PBMCs.

The encoded CDR3 is CASSFVDGRLAFF. The nucleotide sequence reads as follows: TGTGCCAGCAGTTTCGTGGATGGGAGATTGGCTTTCTTT. The chain employs TRBV28 and TRBJ1-1; the D gene remains uncertain. The cysteine opens and the phenylalanine closes a CDR3 of 13 amino acids. Only CDR3 DNA remains: 39 bases, in frame from the first base. The germline V gene gives CDR1 as MDHEN and CDR2 as SYDVKM. V and J are truncated by 3 bases and 11 bases respectively, leaving an intervening sequence of 16 bases. With the rest looked up from the reference TRBV28 and TRBJ1-1 genes rather than sequenced, the full variable domain is DVKVTQSSRYLVKRTGEKVFLECVQDMDHENMFWYRQDPGLGLRLIYFSYDVKMKEKGDIPEGYSVSREKKERFSLILESASTNQTSMYLCASSFVDGRLAFFGQGTRLTVV.